The 25 T cell receptor beta chains below were found in one sample sequenced in a study of response to subunit inactivated influenza vaccine. TCRdb processed the RT-PCR reads anew with MiXCR; each CDR3 protein has one entry. There are around 520,000 distinct CDR3 sequences in the sample; about 10% occur only once, and about a tenth lies in the top ten. Material: PBMCs from blood, obtained on the day of vaccination. Receptors were obtained from a man aged 50 to 59 who received an inactivated influenza vaccine.

A few counts support this clonotype. The gene calls are TRBV5-6 and TRBJ2-1; the match to TRBD1 covers 7 bases. The V gene's germline CDR1 is SGHDT and CDR2 YYEEEE. V was pared by 1 base and J by 4 bases, with 11 bases of the junction left unmatched. The CDR3 consists of 17 residues. The CDR3 DNA is TGTGCCAGCAGCTTGTGGATAGGGACAGACCCTTACAATGAGCAGTTCTTC. It yields the protein CASSLWIGTDPYNEQFF.

This clonotype was seen ten or more times. This rearrangement joins TRBV12-3 or TRBV12-4 to TRBJ1-1, with D possibly matching TRBD1 (5 bases). V was shortened by 6 bases and J by 6 bases, with 17 bases between the two germline ends. The length of the CDR3 is 14 residues. CDR3 amino acids: CASSGIGQGPEAFF. In nucleotides, the CDR3 is TGTGCCAGCAGCGGGATTGGGCAGGGACCTGAAGCTTTCTTT.

The chain is built from TRBV9 and TRBJ2-5; D unresolved. Germline V gene data show CDR1 as SGDLS and CDR2 as YYNGEE. The V gene lost 0 bases and the J gene lost 5 bases, with 11 bases spanning the gap. The CDR3 is made up of 14 amino acids. CDR3 DNA sequence: TGTGCCAGCAGCGTAGATGTACTGGGTGAGACCCAGTACTTC. It is translated as CASSVDVLGETQYF.

This chain connects TRBV5-1 to TRBJ1-2; no reliable D call. Germline CDR1 and CDR2: SGHRS and YFSETQ. CDR3 size: 13 residues. The V end was cut by 3 bases, the J end by 8 bases, with 14 bases between. The CDR3 region has the DNA TGCGCCAGCAGCTCTCTGAACGGGGAAGGCTACACCTTC. It specifies CASSSLNGEGYTF.

This clonotype has a count of ten or more. At one of its ends the junction is not consistent with the germline gene, which may arise from a read error. J is TRBJ2-7 and V is TRBV12-3 or TRBV12-4; D may be TRBD2 (5 bases). The CDR3 is 13 amino acids. The DNA of the CDR3 is TGCGCCAGCAGCTTCGGCGGGTCCTACGAGCAGTACTTC. The encoded protein is CASSFGGSYEQYF.

This clonotype was picked up a small number of times. The V gene is TRBV12-3 or TRBV12-4, the J gene TRBJ2-2, with 13 bases matching TRBD2. V dropped 6 bases and J dropped 7; count of bases not matched to a gene: 8. The length of the CDR3 is 16 residues. The CDR3 DNA sequence: TGTGCCAGCAGCATACTAGCGGGGGGGCCTAGCGGGGAGCTGTTTTTT. Translating it yields CASSILAGGPSGELFF.

The chain combines TRBV20-1 with TRBJ2-1; D might be TRBD2 (6 bases). The CDR3 contains 16 residues. Trimming left V 0 bases short and J 0 bases short, with 12 bases between. The germline V gene has CDR1 DFQATT and CDR2 SNEGSKA (reference sequence). This chain's CDR3 is CSARDPGGSSYNEQFF. In DNA form, the CDR3 reads TGCAGTGCTAGAGATCCCGGGGGAAGCTCCTACAATGAGCAGTTCTTC.

The sample holds many counts of this clonotype. The chain recombines TRBV12-3 or TRBV12-4 with TRBJ2-2; the D gene is possibly TRBD2 (6 bases). V was cut by 7 bases and J by 1 base, with 10 bases left in between. The CDR3 spans 14 residues. The CDR3: CASMVGRNTGELFF. In nucleotides, the CDR3 is TGTGCCAGCATGGTCGGGAGGAACACCGGGGAGCTGTTTTTT.

This clonotype was observed many times. The V gene is TRBV28, the J gene TRBJ1-5; D is unresolved. In germline, CDR1 is MDHEN, CDR2 SYDVKM. V was cut by 6 bases and J by 1 base, with 4 bases left in between. CDR3 length: 12 amino acids. The CDR3, as DNA: TGTGCCAGCAGACCGAGCAATCAGCCCCAGCATTTT. It yields the protein CASRPSNQPQHF.

This chain links TRBV29-1 with TRBJ2-3, with D tentatively TRBD1 (5 bases). The V gene lost 4 bases and the J gene lost 2 bases, with 13 bases spanning the gap. This CDR3 has 14 residues. In germline, CDR1 is SQVTM, CDR2 ANQGSEA. The CDR3 nucleotides read TGCAGCGTTGGGCAGGGCTCAGTCACAGATACGCAGTATTTT. The encoded protein is CSVGQGSVTDTQYF.

Note on this clonotype: A much larger clone differs from this one at a single base, so this may be a read error. The V call is TRBV20-1, the J call TRBJ2-1, with 7 bases identical to TRBD2. This CDR3 is built from 17 residues. Per the germline V gene, CDR1 is DFQATT and CDR2 is SNEGSKA (reference sequence). The CDR3 loop reads CCARDESSGTSYNEQFF. The CDR3 region has the DNA TGCTGTGCTAGAGATGAGTCTAGCGGAACCTCCTACAATGAGCAGTTCTTC.

This clonotype was found many times. A junction boundary mismatches the germline segment, possibly from a read error. The rearrangement links TRBV7-9 to TRBJ2-1; 8 bases are shared with TRBD2. Germline lookup yields CDR1 SEHNR and CDR2 FQNEAQ (reference sequence). The CDR3 consists of 15 residues. CDR3 DNA sequence: TGTGCCAGCAGCTGGGTAGCGGGATCCTTCAATGAGCAGTTCTTC. Protein: CASSWVAGSFNEQFF.

The chain is built from TRBV29-1 and TRBJ2-5; a weak D match, TRBD2 (5 bases). Looked up from germline, CDR1 is SQVTM and CDR2 is ANQGSEA. This CDR3 has 13 amino acids. V dropped 5 bases and J dropped 4 bases, with 14 bases sitting between them. Here the CDR3 reads CSVYLRTSETQYF. The DNA of the CDR3 is TGCAGCGTTTACCTACGGACTTCAGAGACCCAGTACTTC.

This sequence joins TRBV5-6 and TRBJ2-1; 7 bases are shared with TRBD1. The CDR3 has 15 amino acids. Germline V lookup: CDR1 SGHDT, CDR2 YYEEEE. V gave up 0 bases and J gave up 4 bases; unmatched junction bases: 4. The CDR3 reads CASSLVWDRYNEQFF. CDR3 in DNA: TGTGCCAGCAGCTTGGTTTGGGACAGATACAATGAGCAGTTCTTC.

This clonotype has ten or more counts. V and J are TRBV20-1 and TRBJ2-7, with a possible D match to TRBD1 (7 bases). From germline, CDR1 is DFQATT and CDR2 SNEGSKA (reference sequence). The CDR3 covers 14 residues. Trimming removed 6 bases from V and 4 bases from J, with 19 bases in between. The CDR3 loop reads CSAIMRDRPYEQYF. The CDR3 DNA follows: TGCAGTGCCATAATGCGGGACAGACCTTACGAGCAGTACTTC.

The chain has TRBV9 and TRBJ2-3, with 10 bases aligning to TRBD2. V lost 0 bases to trimming and J lost 1 base; unmatched junction nucleotides: 5. This CDR3 is built from 17 residues. In germline, CDR1 is SGDLS, CDR2 YYNGEE. The CDR3, as DNA: TGTGCCAGCAGCGTAGAGCTAGCGGGAGTTGGCACAGATACGCAGTATTTT. The encoded protein is CASSVELAGVGTDTQYF.

The J gene is TRBJ2-5, the V gene TRBV7-9; D tentatively fits TRBD1 or TRBD2 (5 bases each). Germline V gene sequence: CDR1 SEHNR, CDR2 FQNEAQ (reference sequence). The CDR3 extends over 14 amino acids. The ends were cut back, 1 base at V and 7 bases at J, with 13 bases in the middle. The CDR3 DNA is TGTGCCAGCAGCTTAGATCTACGGGACGGGACCCAGTACTTC. Translation: CASSLDLRDGTQYF. Full variable domain (outside the CDR3, taken from reference TRBV7-9 and TRBJ2-5): DTGVSQNPRHKITKRGQNVTFRCDPISEHNRLYWYRQTLGQGPEFLTYFQNEAQLEKSRLLSDRFSAERPKGSFSTLEIQRTEQGDSAMYLCASSLDLRDGTQYFGPGTRLLVL.

This clonotype was seen more than once but under ten times. The chain joins TRBV20-1 to TRBJ1-4, with D perhaps matching TRBD1 (5 bases). V gave up 3 bases and J gave up 3 bases, with 14 bases separating them. Germline CDR1 reads DFQATT; CDR2 reads SNEGSKA (reference sequence). CDR3 length equals 15 residues. CDR3 nucleotide sequence: TGCAGTGCTAGGAGATGGGACTGGGCTAATGAAAAACTGTTTTTT. Translated, it gives CSARRWDWANEKLFF.

The chain joins TRBV4-3 to TRBJ2-2; TRBD1 agrees at 9 bases. This CDR3 contains 17 residues. The germline gives CDR1 LGHNA, CDR2 YSLEER. With 5 bases clipped from V and 5 bases from J, the junction kept 12 bases outside the gene matches. CDR3 coding DNA: TGCGCCAGCAGCGACCCGACCGGGACAGGGATTACCGGGGAGCTGTTTTTT. Translating it yields CASSDPTGTGITGELFF.

At least ten counts were recorded for this clonotype. The gene calls are TRBV12-3 or TRBV12-4 and TRBJ1-5; 8 bases line up with TRBD1. With 5 bases clipped from V and 9 bases from J, the junction kept 9 bases outside the gene matches. CDR3 length: 14 amino acids. The CDR3 here is CASSQDRVRGPQHF. CDR3 DNA sequence: TGTGCCAGCAGTCAGGACAGGGTTCGTGGGCCCCAGCATTTT.

The CDR3 loop reads CASSQALLGAKNIQYF. The CDR3 nucleotides read TGTGCCAGCAGCCAAGCTCTATTGGGGGCCAAAAACATTCAGTACTTC. The chain uses TRBV3-1 and TRBJ2-4; D is unresolved. V was cut by 1 base and J by 1 base, with 11 bases left in between. This CDR3 contains 16 residues. Germline-derived CDR1 and CDR2 are LGHDT and YNNKEL (reference sequence).

The V and J genes are TRBV10-3 and TRBJ1-2; the D is unclear. Trimming cost V 4 bases and J 3 bases, with 9 bases left between them. The CDR3 covers 13 residues. Germline CDR1 and CDR2: ENHRY and SYGVKD. The CDR3: CAISGPLDYGYTF. The CDR3 nucleotides are TGTGCCATCAGTGGGCCCCTCGACTATGGCTACACCTTC.

The J gene is TRBJ2-5, the V gene TRBV28, with 10 bases aligning to TRBD2. The ends lost 5 bases at V and 5 bases at J; junction bases unmatched: 5. The length of the CDR3 is 14 residues. Per the germline V gene, CDR1 is MDHEN and CDR2 is SYDVKM. CDR3 coding DNA: TGTGCCAGCAGTATAGCGGGAGGCGGGGAGACCCAGTACTTC. This codes for CASSIAGGGETQYF.

This clonotype has a handful of counts. V gene TRBV15 combines with J gene TRBJ2-5; D is unresolved. This CDR3 has 15 residues. V lost 3 bases and J 1 base, leaving 12 bases between the germline ends. Germline lookup yields CDR1 LNHNV and CDR2 YYDKDF (reference sequence). The CDR3: CATSSGPGSQETQYF. For the CDR3, the DNA is TGTGCCACCAGCAGTGGACCCGGCAGCCAAGAGACCCAGTACTTC.

The chain combines TRBV5-1 with TRBJ2-7, with D perhaps matching TRBD1 or TRBD2 (5 bases each). The CDR3 extends over 14 amino acids. Germline values: CDR1 SGHRS, CDR2 YFSETQ. V was cut by 4 bases and J by 0 bases, with 11 bases left in between. The CDR3 protein is CASSVGTVSYEQYF. Written as DNA, the CDR3 is TGCGCCAGCAGCGTCGGGACGGTCTCCTACGAGCAGTACTTC.